The present entry profiles one T cell receptor beta chain with its context. It lacks a known antigen. The record has no base qualities; no much larger clone is one base away. The CDR3 numbers 14 residues from cysteine through phenylalanine. Just CDR3 DNA is preserved here, 42 bases in frame from base 1. V is shortened by 2 bases, J by 2 bases, and the region joining them spans 8 bases. The germline V gene (reference sequence) yields MNHEY for CDR1 and SMNVEV for CDR2. This sample is drawn from a study of T cell responses to AZD1222 COVID-19 vaccine (dated by TCRdb to 2020 to 2022). Describing the broader study: A total of approximately 240 trial participants underwent TCR sequencing, of whom 207 had received two doses of AZD1222 and some 26 had received two doses of the MenACWY control vaccine. Trial participants were enrolled by age into 18-55, 56-69 and 70-plus year subgroups, with roughly 150, 30 and 60 TCR-sequenced participants respectively.

The full study reports these points: Because no day 14 peak-response samples were available, the repertoires could be characterized only after the peak T cell response. Reportedly, almost half of the unique spike-specific TCRs recognized epitopes lying outside the regions that are mutated in the B.1.351 and B.1.1.7 variants. Conclusions about previously exposed vaccinees are limited, since just a handful of AZD1222 recipients were seropositive for SARS-CoV-2 at baseline. The whole spike protein was spanned by vaccine-associated CD4 TCRs, and dominant responses were seen in regions 160-218 and 743-854. Participants were mostly white British and included more females than males, and it was suggested by the authors that clonal diversity may have been underestimated. Spike-specific TCR breadth and depth rose significantly after two AZD1222 doses compared with day 0 and with MenACWY recipients. In the small 56-69-year group, the increase in depth fell short of significance, most likely because of low power.

The CDR3 regions of human TCRbeta chains were analyzed by immunosequencing. On the authors' methods: TCRs in the repertoires were compared against a reference library of SARS-CoV-2-specific TCRs that had been generated with the MIRA antigen-specificity platform. Breadth was defined as the fraction of unique TCRs that were SARS-CoV-2-associated. Depth was defined as the fraction of total T cells that were SARS-CoV-2-associated. Each spike-specific TCR was assigned to its reactive spike region and to a CD4 or CD8 class using the MIRA data. Log10-transformed breadth and depth values were compared by one-way ANOVA with Sidak's multiple comparisons tests. This is the immuneACCESS table as TCRdb keeps it, with only in-frame sequences that have V and J called. A part of the clones is gone; compared with another copy, unresolved V genes explain less than half, and the rest is unexplained. V, J and clone size are those of that table, while D and trimming were read from the DNA. In this sample the table shows 130,000 to 150,000 clones, 86% of which occur a single time. Together, the top ten hold around 5% of the sample.

The time point label of this sample denotes: about 28 days (+/-7) after the second vaccine dose. AZD1222 recipients with second doses at about 4 weeks or about 12 weeks were pooled, because spike-specific TCR depth and breadth did not differ between schedules. Samples from vaccinated people were obtained from the UK trials COV001 and COV002, which included a single-blind randomized controlled phase 2/3 trial of AZD1222 (ChAdOx1 nCoV-19) in healthy adults. For TCRbeta chain sequencing, PBMC samples were collected from trial participants at day 0 and at day 28 after the second dose. The source was peripheral blood, collected 28 days after the second AZD1222 dose. The TCR originated in an adult who received the AZD1222 COVID-19 vaccine. Recombination connected TRBV27 to TRBJ2-3; no D gene can be assigned with confidence. The nucleotide sequence is TGTGCCAGCAGTTTAAACGCCATCACAGATACGCAGTATTTT. Translated, it gives CASSLNAITDTQYF.